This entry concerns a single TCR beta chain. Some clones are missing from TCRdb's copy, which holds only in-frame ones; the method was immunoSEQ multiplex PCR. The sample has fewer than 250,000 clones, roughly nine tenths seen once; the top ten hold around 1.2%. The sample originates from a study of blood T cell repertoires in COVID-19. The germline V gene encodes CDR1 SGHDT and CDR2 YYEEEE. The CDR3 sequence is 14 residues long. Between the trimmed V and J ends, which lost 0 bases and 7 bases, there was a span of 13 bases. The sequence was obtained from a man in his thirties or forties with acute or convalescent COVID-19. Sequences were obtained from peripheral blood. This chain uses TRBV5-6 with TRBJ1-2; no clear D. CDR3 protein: CASSLAGVSSGYTF. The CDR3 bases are TGTGCCAGCAGCTTGGCCGGGGTCTCAAGTGGCTACACCTTC.